This T cell receptor beta chain came from a study of technical replicates of blood from a handful of donors. V lost 8 bases and J lost 0, with 26 bases in between. Germline-derived CDR1 and CDR2 are LNHDA and SQIVND (reference sequence). This CDR3 is built from 20 residues. Here immunoSEQ multiplex PCR was the method, and the copy in TCRdb shows in-frame clones only, minus some. The table lists about 60,000 clones, around 86% of them singletons. The rearrangement links TRBV19 to TRBJ2-6; D gene ambiguous. Sequenced sample: PBMCs. The receptor's source is a human donor in good health. Some clones in this sample may be carry-over from other donors' samples. The CDR3 nucleotides are TGTGCCAGTGAGGCTGTCCGTTCGTCGGGTCCCCTCTCTGGGGCCAACGTCCTGACTTTC. Residues: CASEAVRSSGPLSGANVLTF. Combining the CDR3 with reference TRBV19 and TRBJ2-6 gives the whole variable domain DGGITQSPKYLFRKEGQNVTLSCEQNLNHDAMYWYRQDPGQGLRLIYYSQIVNDFQKGDIAEGYSVSREKKESFPLTVTSAQKNPTAFYLCASEAVRSSGPLSGANVLTFGAGSRLTVL.